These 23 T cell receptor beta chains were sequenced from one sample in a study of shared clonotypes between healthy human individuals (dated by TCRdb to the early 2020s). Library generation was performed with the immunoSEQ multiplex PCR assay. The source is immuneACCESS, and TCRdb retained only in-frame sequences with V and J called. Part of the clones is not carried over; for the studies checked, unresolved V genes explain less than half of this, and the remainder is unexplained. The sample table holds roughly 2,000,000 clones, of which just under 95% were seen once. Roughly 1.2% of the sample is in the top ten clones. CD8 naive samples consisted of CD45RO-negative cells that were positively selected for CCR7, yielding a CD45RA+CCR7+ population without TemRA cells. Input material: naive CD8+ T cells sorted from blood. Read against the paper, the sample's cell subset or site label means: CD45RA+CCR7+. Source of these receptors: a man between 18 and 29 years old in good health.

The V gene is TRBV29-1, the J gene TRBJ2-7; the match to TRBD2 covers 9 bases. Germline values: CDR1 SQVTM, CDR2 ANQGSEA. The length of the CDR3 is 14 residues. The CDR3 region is CAVGLAGLSYEQYF. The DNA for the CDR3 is TGCGCCGTTGGGCTAGCGGGGCTCTCCTACGAGCAGTACTTC.

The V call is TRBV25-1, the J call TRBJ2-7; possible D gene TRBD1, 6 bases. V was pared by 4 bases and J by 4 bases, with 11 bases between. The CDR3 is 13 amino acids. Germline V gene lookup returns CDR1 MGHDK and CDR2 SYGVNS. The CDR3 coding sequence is TGTGCCAGCAGTGCCGGGACACCATACGAGCAGTACTTC. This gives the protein CASSAGTPYEQYF.

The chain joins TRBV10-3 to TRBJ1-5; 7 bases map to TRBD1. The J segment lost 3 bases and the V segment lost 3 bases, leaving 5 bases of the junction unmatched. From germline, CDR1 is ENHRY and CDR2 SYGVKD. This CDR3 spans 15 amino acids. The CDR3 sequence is CAISEDRAVNQPQHF. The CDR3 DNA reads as TGTGCCATCAGTGAAGACAGGGCGGTCAATCAGCCCCAGCATTTT.

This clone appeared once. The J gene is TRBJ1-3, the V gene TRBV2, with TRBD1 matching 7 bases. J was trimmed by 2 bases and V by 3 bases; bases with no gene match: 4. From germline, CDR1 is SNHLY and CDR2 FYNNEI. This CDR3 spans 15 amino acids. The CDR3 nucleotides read TGTGCCAGCAGTGATACAGGGGTACCTGGAAACACCATATATTTT. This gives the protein CASSDTGVPGNTIYF.

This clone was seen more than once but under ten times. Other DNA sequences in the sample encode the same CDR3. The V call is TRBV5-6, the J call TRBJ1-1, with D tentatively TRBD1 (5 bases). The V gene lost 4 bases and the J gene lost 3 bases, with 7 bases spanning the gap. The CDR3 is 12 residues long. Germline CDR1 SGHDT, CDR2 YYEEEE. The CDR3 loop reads CASSRGDTEAFF. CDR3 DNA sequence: TGTGCCAGCAGCCGGGGGGACACTGAAGCTTTCTTT.

CDR3: CASSPHGERDYNEQFF. The CDR3 DNA reads TGCGCCAGCAGCCCCCATGGAGAGCGGGACTACAATGAGCAGTTCTTC. The chain uses TRBV4-3 and TRBJ2-1; the match to TRBD2 covers 7 bases. This CDR3 region has 16 residues. The germline V gene encodes CDR1 LGHNA and CDR2 YSLEER. After removal of 4 bases from V and 3 bases from J, the junction contained 9 bases not matched to a gene.

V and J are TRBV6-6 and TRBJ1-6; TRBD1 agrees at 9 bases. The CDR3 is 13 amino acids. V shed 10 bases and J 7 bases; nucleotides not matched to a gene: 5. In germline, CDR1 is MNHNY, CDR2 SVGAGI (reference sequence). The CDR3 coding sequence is TGTGCCATCACCGGACAGGGGAATTCACCCCTCCACTTT. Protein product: CAITGQGNSPLHF.

CDR3 in amino acids: CASSELPLREQYF. The CDR3 DNA follows: TGTGCCAGCAGTGAACTACCACTGCGCGAGCAGTACTTC. The rearrangement links TRBV27 to TRBJ2-7, with D unresolved. Trimming took off 5 bases at V and 6 bases at J, with 14 bases between the two ends. This CDR3 region has 13 residues. Germline CDR1 reads MNHEY; CDR2 reads SMNVEV (reference sequence).

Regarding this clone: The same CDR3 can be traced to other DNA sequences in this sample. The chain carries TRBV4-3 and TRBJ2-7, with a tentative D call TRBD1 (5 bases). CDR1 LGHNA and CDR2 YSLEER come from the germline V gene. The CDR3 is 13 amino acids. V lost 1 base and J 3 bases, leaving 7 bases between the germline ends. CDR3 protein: CASSQVQGYEQYF. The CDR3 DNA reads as TGCGCCAGCAGCCAAGTTCAGGGCTACGAGCAGTACTTC.

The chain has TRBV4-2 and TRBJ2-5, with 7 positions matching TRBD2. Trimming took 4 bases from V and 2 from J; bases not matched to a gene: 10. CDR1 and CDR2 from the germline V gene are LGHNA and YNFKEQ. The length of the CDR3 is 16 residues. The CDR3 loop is CASSPPIGGGQETQYF. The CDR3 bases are TGTGCCAGCAGCCCCCCAATCGGCGGGGGACAAGAGACCCAGTACTTC.

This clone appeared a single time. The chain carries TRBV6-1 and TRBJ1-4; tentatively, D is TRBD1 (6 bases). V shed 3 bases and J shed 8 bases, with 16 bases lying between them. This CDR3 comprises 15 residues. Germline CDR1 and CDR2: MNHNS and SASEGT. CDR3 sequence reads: CASSDTAGTPEKLFF. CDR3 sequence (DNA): TGTGCCAGCAGTGATACTGCAGGGACACCAGAAAAACTGTTTTTT.

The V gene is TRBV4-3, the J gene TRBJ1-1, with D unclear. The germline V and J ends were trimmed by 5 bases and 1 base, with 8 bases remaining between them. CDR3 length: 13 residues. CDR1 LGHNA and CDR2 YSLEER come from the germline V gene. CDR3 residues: CASSAYRNTEAFF. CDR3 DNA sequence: TGCGCCAGCAGCGCTTACAGGAACACTGAAGCTTTCTTT.

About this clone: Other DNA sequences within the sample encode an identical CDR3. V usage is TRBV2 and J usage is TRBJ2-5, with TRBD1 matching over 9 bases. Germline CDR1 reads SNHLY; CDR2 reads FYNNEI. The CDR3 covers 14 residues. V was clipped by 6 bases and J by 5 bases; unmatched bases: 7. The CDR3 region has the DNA TGTGCCAGCAGAACCGGGACAGGGAGGGAGACCCAGTACTTC. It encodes CASRTGTGRETQYF.

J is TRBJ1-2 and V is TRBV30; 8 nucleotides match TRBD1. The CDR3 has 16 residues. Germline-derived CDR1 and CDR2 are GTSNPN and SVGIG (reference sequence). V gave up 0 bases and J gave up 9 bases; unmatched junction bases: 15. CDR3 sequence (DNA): TGTGCCTGGAGTGTCGGGCAGGGGGCGGCACTGGAGCGCTACACCTTC. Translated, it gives CAWSVGQGAALERYTF. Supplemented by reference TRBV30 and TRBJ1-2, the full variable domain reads SQTIHQWPATLVQPVGSPLSLECTVEGTSNPNLYWYRQAAGRGLQLLFYSVGIGQISSEVPQNLSASRPQDRQFILSSKKLLLSDSGFYLCAWSVGQGAALERYTFGSGTRLTVV.

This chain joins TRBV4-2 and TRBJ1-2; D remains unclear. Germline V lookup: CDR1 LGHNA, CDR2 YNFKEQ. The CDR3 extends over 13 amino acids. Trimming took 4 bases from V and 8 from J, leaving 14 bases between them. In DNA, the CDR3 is TGTGCCAGCAGCCCTCCGGGTCCCGAAGGCTACACCTTC. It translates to CASSPPGPEGYTF.

The CDR3 here is CAATPGGLNSPLHF. CDR3 nucleotide sequence: TGTGCCGCCACCCCCGGGGGGTTAAATTCACCCCTCCACTTT. The chain uses TRBV6-6 and TRBJ1-6; D is perhaps TRBD1 (5 bases). Germline assignment: CDR1 MNHNY and CDR2 SVGAGI (reference sequence). V was shortened by 11 bases and J by 7 bases, with 18 bases between the two germline ends. The CDR3 is 14 residues long.

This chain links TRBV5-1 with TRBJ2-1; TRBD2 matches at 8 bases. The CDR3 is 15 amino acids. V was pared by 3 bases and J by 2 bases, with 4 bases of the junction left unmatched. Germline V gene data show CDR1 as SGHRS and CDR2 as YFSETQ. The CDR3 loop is CASSSHSGTYNEQFF. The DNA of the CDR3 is TGCGCCAGCAGCTCGCATAGCGGGACCTACAATGAGCAGTTCTTC.

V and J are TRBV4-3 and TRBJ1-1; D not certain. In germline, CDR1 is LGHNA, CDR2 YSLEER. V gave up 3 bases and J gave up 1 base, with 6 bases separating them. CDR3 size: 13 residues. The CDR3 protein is CASSQYANTEAFF. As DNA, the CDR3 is TGCGCCAGCAGCCAGTACGCGAACACTGAAGCTTTCTTT.

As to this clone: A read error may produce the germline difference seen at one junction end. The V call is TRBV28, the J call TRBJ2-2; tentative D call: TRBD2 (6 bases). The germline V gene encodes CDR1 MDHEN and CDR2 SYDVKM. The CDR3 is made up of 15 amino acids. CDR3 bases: TGTGCCAGCACTTTACCACTAGCTCTAGGCGGGGAGCTGTTTTTT. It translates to CASTLPLALGGELFF.

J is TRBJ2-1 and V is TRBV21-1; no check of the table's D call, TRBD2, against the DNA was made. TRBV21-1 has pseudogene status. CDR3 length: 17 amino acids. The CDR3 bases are TGTGCCAGCAGCGAGACCGGGACTAGCGGGAGAGTAGGTGAGCAGTTCTTC. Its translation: CASSETGTSGRVGEQFF.

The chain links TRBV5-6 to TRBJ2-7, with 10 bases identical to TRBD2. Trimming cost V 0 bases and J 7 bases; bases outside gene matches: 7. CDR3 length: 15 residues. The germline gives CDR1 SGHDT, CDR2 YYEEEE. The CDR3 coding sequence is TGTGCCAGCAGCTTGGCGGTAGCGGGGGGCTTTGAGCAGTACTTC. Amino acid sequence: CASSLAVAGGFEQYF.

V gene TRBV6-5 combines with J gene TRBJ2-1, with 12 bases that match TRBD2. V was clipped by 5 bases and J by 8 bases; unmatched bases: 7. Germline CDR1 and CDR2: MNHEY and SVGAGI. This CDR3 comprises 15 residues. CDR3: CASSGLAGSFDEQFF. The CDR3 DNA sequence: TGTGCCAGCAGTGGACTAGCGGGGTCTTTCGATGAGCAGTTCTTC.

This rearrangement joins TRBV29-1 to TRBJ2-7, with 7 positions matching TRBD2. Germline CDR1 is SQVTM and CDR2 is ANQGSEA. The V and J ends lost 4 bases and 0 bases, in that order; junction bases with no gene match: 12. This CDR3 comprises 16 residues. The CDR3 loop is CSVAGQSGKSSYEQYF. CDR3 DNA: TGCAGCGTTGCGGGCCAGAGCGGGAAGAGCTCCTACGAGCAGTACTTC.